This TCR beta chain appears in the sequencing data of a study of blood T cell repertoires in COVID-19. As for the study in general: COVID-19 samples from acute and convalescent phases originated in the United States, Italy and Spain.

In the original workflow: By means of reference gene primer amplification, nucleated cell counts were estimated. Method: immunoSEQ multiplex PCR; TCRdb's copy keeps in-frame clones and lacks some. The DNA was the basis for D and trimming; V, J and clone size are from that table. The data hold roughly 150,000 clones, with around 86% observed a single time. In this sample, this clone turned up once. The sequence was collected from a man between 65 and 85 years old who had recovered from COVID-19. Sequences were obtained from peripheral blood.

CDR3 bases: TGTGCCAGCAGTTTCGGGGGGAACCAGCCCCAGCATTTT. It translates to CASSFGGNQPQHF. The chain joins TRBV27 to TRBJ1-5; D is possibly TRBD1 (5 bases). The CDR3 length is 13 residues. CDR1 MNHEY and CDR2 SMNVEV come from the germline V gene (reference sequence). V lost 3 bases and J 7 bases, leaving 10 bases between the germline ends.